These 14 T cell receptor beta chains originate from one sample sequenced in a study of radiation and T cells in renal cell carcinoma. Sequencing was performed with immunoSEQ multiplex PCR; in TCRdb, only in-frame clones are kept and a portion is missing. The data show some 140,000 clones, nearly 90% seen once. Time point: baseline pretreatment blood. Treatment of the sample: 15 Gy SBRT to primary tumor, nephrectomy 4 weeks later. The sequencing used blood, collected from a patient whose treatment included radiotherapy and nephrectomy. These receptors were obtained from a woman aged 45-65 years with renal cell carcinoma.

V and J are TRBV19 and TRBJ2-1; D is perhaps TRBD1 or TRBD2 (6 bases each). The CDR3 is 16 amino acids. The germline V gene has CDR1 LNHDA and CDR2 SQIVND (reference sequence). V lost 4 bases and J lost 10, with 23 bases in between. The CDR3, as DNA: TGTGCCAGTAGTAGGGGGCCCTATACTAGCAGCGGGGAGCAGTTCTTC. As protein: CASSRGPYTSSGEQFF.

This clone appeared once. The chain carries TRBV5-1 and TRBJ1-6; 7 nucleotides align to TRBD1. J gave up 10 bases and V 6 bases, and 13 bases lay outside the gene matches. CDR1 is SGHRS, CDR2 YFSETQ, per germline. There are 15 residues in the CDR3. CDR3 in DNA: TGCGCCAGCAAGTCGGGCACACAGGGGCGGTCACCCCTCCACTTT. Translating it yields CASKSGTQGRSPLHF. Filled out from reference TRBV5-1 and TRBJ1-6, the complete variable domain reads KAGVTQTPRYLIKTRGQQVTLSCSPISGHRSVSWYQQTPGQGLQFLFEYFSETQRNKGNFPGRFSGRQFSNSRSEMNVSTLELGDSALYLCASKSGTQGRSPLHFGNGTRLTVT.

This chain connects TRBV7-2 to TRBJ2-5, with D possibly being TRBD1 (7 bases). CDR3 length: 17 residues. Germline CDR1 is SGHTA and CDR2 is FQGNSA. V was clipped by 2 bases and J by 2 bases, with 18 bases between them. CDR3 sequence: CASSLRGRGAIQETQYF. Here the CDR3 DNA reads TGTGCCAGCAGCTTAAGGGGGCGGGGAGCCATTCAAGAGACCCAGTACTTC.

The rearrangement links TRBV7-2 to TRBJ2-5; 13 nucleotides align to TRBD2. CDR1 SGHTA and CDR2 FQGNSA come from the germline V gene. The CDR3 contains 16 residues. J lost 4 bases, V lost 5 bases, and 7 bases had no gene match. DNA for the CDR3: TGTGCCAGCAGCCTTACTAGCGGGGGGGCCTCAGAGACCCAGTACTTC. This sequence encodes CASSLTSGGASETQYF.

The chain uses TRBV25-1 and TRBJ1-2; possibly TRBD1 for D (5 bases). Trimming pared 2 bases from V and 6 bases from J, leaving 19 bases between. The germline V gene has CDR1 MGHDK and CDR2 SYGVNS. The CDR3 extends over 16 amino acids. The CDR3 protein is CASSEPGRPVENGYTF. As DNA, the CDR3 is TGTGCCAGCAGTGAACCGGGACGGCCCGTAGAGAATGGCTACACCTTC.

The J gene is TRBJ2-4, the V gene TRBV19, with D perhaps matching TRBD2 (5 bases). The CDR3 length is 15 residues. V lost 1 base to trimming and J lost 7 bases, with 14 bases between them. Per the germline V gene, CDR1 is LNHDA and CDR2 is SQIVND (reference sequence). For the CDR3, the DNA is TGTGCCAGTAGTATAGGGGCCGGGGTAGGGAACATTCAGTACTTC. Translating gives CASSIGAGVGNIQYF.

The genes are TRBV2 and TRBJ1-2; 11 bases align to TRBD1. This CDR3 comprises 15 residues. CDR1 and CDR2 from the germline V gene are SNHLY and FYNNEI. J lost 8 bases, V lost 1 base, and 6 bases had no gene match. The CDR3 nucleotides are TGTGCCAGCAGTGAAGAGGACAGGGGGCTCGGCGGCTACACCTTC. Protein sequence: CASSEEDRGLGGYTF.

The chain is built from TRBV5-1 and TRBJ2-2; 9 positions match TRBD1. Looked up from germline, CDR1 is SGHRS and CDR2 is YFSETQ. V lost 4 bases, J lost 2 bases, and 9 bases stayed unmatched. The CDR3 loop spans 17 amino acids. In DNA form, the CDR3 reads TGCGCCAGCAGCCGAAGGCTGACAGGGGGAAACACCGGGGAGCTGTTTTTT. Its translation: CASSRRLTGGNTGELFF.

The chain combines TRBV15 with TRBJ1-1; D is uncertain. The CDR3 totals 15 residues. Per the germline V gene, CDR1 is LNHNV and CDR2 is YYDKDF (reference sequence). Trimming removed 3 bases at V and 3 bases at J, with 14 bases between. The CDR3 DNA follows: TGTGCCACCAGCAGGGGCTTTAAGGCGGACACTGAAGCTTTCTTT. Protein sequence: CATSRGFKADTEAFF.

Written as DNA, the CDR3 is TGTGCCATCGGTAAAGGACGAAACCACTTT. This gives the protein CAIGKGRNHF. The chain joins TRBV7-9 to TRBJ1-6; D remains ambiguous. CDR3 length: 10 residues. V gave up 10 bases and J gave up 18 bases, with 16 bases separating them. Germline V gene lookup returns CDR1 SEHNR and CDR2 FQNEAQ (reference sequence).

The sample holds one count of this clone. This chain links TRBV6-1 with TRBJ1-5; the match to TRBD1 covers 7 bases. V dropped 7 bases and J dropped 0; count of bases not matched to a gene: 3. Per the germline V gene, CDR1 is MNHNS and CDR2 is SASEGT. The CDR3 length is 14 residues. The CDR3 spells CASTGQVSNQPQHF. Here the CDR3 DNA reads TGTGCCAGCACCGGACAGGTTAGCAATCAGCCCCAGCATTTT.

This CDR3 reads CASRPRGGAYNEQFF. CDR3 nucleotides: TGTGCCAGCAGGCCACGGGGGGGCGCCTACAATGAGCAGTTCTTC. The J gene is TRBJ2-1, the V gene TRBV6-5; 8 bases line up with TRBD2. The V gene's germline CDR1 is MNHEY and CDR2 SVGAGI. With V trimmed by 6 bases and J by 2 bases, 6 bases remained unmatched. This CDR3 comprises 15 residues.

The chain couples TRBV6-5 to TRBJ2-1; D possibly matches TRBD1 or TRBD2 (6 bases each). The CDR3 extends over 14 amino acids. Trimming stripped 4 bases from V and 5 bases from J, with 12 bases between. The germline V gene encodes CDR1 MNHEY and CDR2 SVGAGI. DNA for the CDR3: TGTGCCAGCAGTTTTGTGGAGGGGGACAATGAGCAGTTCTTC. This codes for CASSFVEGDNEQFF.

V is TRBV5-4 and J is TRBJ2-5; the match to TRBD2 covers 9 bases. Per the germline V gene, CDR1 is SGHNT and CDR2 is YYREEE (reference sequence). The CDR3 spans 14 residues. Trimming at V came to 2 bases and at J to 5 bases, leaving 4 bases not matched to a gene. CDR3 nucleotides: TGTGCCAGCAGCTTAGGCGGGGGGGTGGAGACCCAGTACTTC. Its protein product is CASSLGGGVETQYF.